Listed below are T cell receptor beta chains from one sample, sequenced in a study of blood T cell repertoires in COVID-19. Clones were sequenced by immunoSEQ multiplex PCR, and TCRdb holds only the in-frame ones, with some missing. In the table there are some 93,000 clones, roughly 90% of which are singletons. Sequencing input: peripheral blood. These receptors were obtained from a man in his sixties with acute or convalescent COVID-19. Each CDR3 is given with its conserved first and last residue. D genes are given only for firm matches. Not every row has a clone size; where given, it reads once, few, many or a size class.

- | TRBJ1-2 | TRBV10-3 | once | CAISESGQGFNGYTF | TGTGCCATCAGTGAGTCTGGCCAGGGGTTTAATGGCTACACCTTC
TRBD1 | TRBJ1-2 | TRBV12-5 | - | CASGLVFMGQGNYGYTF | TGTGCTAGTGGTTTGGTATTTATGGGACAGGGTAACTATGGCTACACCTTC
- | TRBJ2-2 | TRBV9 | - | CASSVVSVDWANTGELFF | TGTGCCAGCAGCGTAGTGTCCGTGGACTGGGCGAACACCGGGGAGCTGTTTTTT
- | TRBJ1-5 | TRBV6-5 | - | CASWRGFGNQPQHF | TGTGCCAGCTGGAGGGGTTTCGGCAATCAGCCCCAGCATTTT
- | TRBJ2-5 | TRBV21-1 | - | CASSKDGGQGGELETQYF | TGTGCCAGCAGCAAAGATGGAGGACAGGGGGGGGAGTTGGAGACCCAGTACTTC
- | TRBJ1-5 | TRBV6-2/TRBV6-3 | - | CASSLGGMHQPQHF | TGTGCCAGCAGTTTGGGGGGAATGCACCAGCCCCAGCATTTT
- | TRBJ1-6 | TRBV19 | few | CASNQGNSPLHF | TGTGCCAGTAACCAGGGGAATTCACCCCTCCACTTT
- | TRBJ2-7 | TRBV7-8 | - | CASRANVGYEQYF | TGTGCCAGCAGAGCCAACGTCGGCTACGAGCAGTACTTC
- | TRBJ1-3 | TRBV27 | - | CASSMTDGNTIYF | TGTGCCAGCAGCATGACTGACGGAAACACCATATATTTT
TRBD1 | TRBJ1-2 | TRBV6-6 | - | CASRERQGPYGYTF | TGTGCCAGCAGAGAACGACAGGGACCCTATGGCTACACCTTC
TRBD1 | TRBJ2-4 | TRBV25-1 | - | CASSDSGQGVKNIQYF | TGTGCCAGCAGTGACTCTGGACAGGGGGTCAAAAACATTCAGTACTTC
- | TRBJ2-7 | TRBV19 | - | CASSKAGTTRSYEQYF | TGTGCCAGTAGTAAAGCGGGCACGACGCGGTCCTACGAGCAGTACTTC
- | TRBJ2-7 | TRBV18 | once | CASSPLGTRGTNLEQYF | TGTGCCAGCTCACCACTAGGGACAAGGGGGACTAATCTGGAGCAGTACTTC
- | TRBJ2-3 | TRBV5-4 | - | CASSEADTDTQYF | TGTGCCAGCAGCGAAGCTGACACAGATACGCAGTATTTT
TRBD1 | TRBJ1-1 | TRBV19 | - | CASLPLTGVNTEAFF | TGTGCCAGTCTTCCCCTGACAGGGGTGAACACTGAAGCTTTCTTT
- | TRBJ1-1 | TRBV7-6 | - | CASSLGQNKLNTEAFF | TGTGCCAGCAGCTTAGGACAGAATAAACTGAACACTGAAGCTTTCTTT
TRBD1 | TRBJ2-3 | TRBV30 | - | CAFPGQGSRGTQYF | TGTGCCTTTCCGGGACAGGGATCACGAGGGACGCAGTATTTT
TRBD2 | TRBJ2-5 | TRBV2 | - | CASSGTSGGARETQYF | TGTGCCAGCTCCGGGACTAGCGGGGGGGCACGAGAGACCCAGTACTTC
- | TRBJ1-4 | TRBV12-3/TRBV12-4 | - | CASSLQGEKLFF | TGTGCCAGCAGTTTACAGGGAGAAAAACTGTTTTTT
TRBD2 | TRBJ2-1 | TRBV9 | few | CASSVAGGRYNEQFF | TGTGCCAGCAGCGTAGCGGGGGGGCGCTACAATGAGCAGTTCTTC
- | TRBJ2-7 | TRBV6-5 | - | CASSYEGTGSYEQYF | TGTGCCAGCAGTTACGAAGGGACTGGTTCCTACGAGCAGTACTTC
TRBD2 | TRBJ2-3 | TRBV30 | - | CAWERGADTQYF | TGTGCCTGGGAGCGGGGCGCAGATACGCAGTATTTT
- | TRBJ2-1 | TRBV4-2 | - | CASSQDLTSYNEQFF | TGTGCCAGCAGCCAAGATCTTACCAGCTACAATGAGCAGTTCTTC
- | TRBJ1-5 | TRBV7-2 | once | CASSLSHGQPQHF | TGTGCCAGCAGCTTAAGTCACGGTCAGCCCCAGCATTTT
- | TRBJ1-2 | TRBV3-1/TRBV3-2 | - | CASSRGLYGYTF | TGTGCCAGCAGCCGTGGCCTCTATGGCTACACCTTC
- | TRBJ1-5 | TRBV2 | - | CASGLNTNNQPQHF | TGTGCCAGTGGGCTTAATACAAACAATCAGCCCCAGCATTTT
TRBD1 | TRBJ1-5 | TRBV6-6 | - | CASSYRDRVRQPQHF | TGTGCCAGCAGTTACCGGGACAGGGTCCGGCAGCCCCAGCATTTT
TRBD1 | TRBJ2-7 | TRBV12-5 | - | CASGLSTGAEAYEQYF | TGTGCTAGTGGTTTGTCCACAGGGGCAGAGGCCTACGAGCAGTACTTC
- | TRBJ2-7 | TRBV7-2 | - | CASSWGLAAYEQYF | TGTGCCAGCAGCTGGGGGCTAGCGGCTTACGAGCAGTACTTC
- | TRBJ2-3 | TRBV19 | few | CASKGDNHVDTQYF | TGTGCCAGTAAGGGGGATAACCACGTTGATACGCAGTATTTT
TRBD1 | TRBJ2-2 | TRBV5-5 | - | CASSLALDRGSPGELFF | TGTGCCAGCAGCTTGGCCCTGGACAGGGGGTCCCCCGGGGAGCTGTTTTTT
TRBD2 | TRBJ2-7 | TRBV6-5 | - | CASRGLAGGAYEQYF | TGTGCCAGCAGAGGACTAGCGGGAGGGGCGTACGAGCAGTACTTC
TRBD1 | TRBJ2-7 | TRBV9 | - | CASSVADRVYEQYF | TGTGCCAGCAGCGTAGCGGACAGGGTGTACGAGCAGTACTTC
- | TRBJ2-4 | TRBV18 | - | CASSPIFRGAAKNIQYF | TGTGCCAGCTCACCAATCTTCCGGGGGGCAGCCAAAAACATTCAGTACTTC
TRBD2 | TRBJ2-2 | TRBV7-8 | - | CASSLGTSGVGGELFF | TGTGCCAGCAGTCTCGGGACTAGCGGGGTCGGCGGGGAGCTGTTTTTT
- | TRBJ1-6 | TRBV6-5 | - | CASLIGAYNSPLHF | TGTGCCAGTCTGATAGGAGCCTATAATTCACCCCTCCACTTT
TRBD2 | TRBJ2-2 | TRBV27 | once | CASTHPRTSWEGPYTGELFF | TGTGCCAGCACCCACCCCCGGACATCCTGGGAGGGACCGTACACCGGGGAGCTGTTTTTT
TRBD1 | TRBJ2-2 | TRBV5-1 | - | CASSDLTTGAGELFF | TGCGCCAGCAGCGACCTAACAACAGGGGCCGGGGAGCTGTTTTTT
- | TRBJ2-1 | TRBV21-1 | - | CASSIRGRAKVEQFF | TGTGCCAGCAGCATTCGCGGGAGGGCCAAGGTTGAGCAGTTCTTC
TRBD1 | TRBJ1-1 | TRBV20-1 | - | CSASRGAGQAAEAFF | TGCAGTGCTAGTAGAGGGGCCGGACAGGCGGCAGAAGCTTTCTTT
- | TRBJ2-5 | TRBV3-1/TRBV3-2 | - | CASSLGTSGETQYF | TGTGCCAGCTCCTTAGGGACTTCGGGCGAGACCCAGTACTTC
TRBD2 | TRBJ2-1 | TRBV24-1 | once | CATSGTSGIGEQFF | TGTGCCACCAGCGGGACTAGCGGGATCGGTGAGCAGTTCTTC
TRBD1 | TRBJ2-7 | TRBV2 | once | CASSEARGQDSYEQYF | TGTGCCAGCAGTGAAGCAAGGGGACAGGACTCCTACGAGCAGTACTTC
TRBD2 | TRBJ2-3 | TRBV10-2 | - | CASRPGLAGGTDTQYF | TGCGCCAGCAGGCCGGGACTAGCGGGAGGCACAGATACGCAGTATTTT
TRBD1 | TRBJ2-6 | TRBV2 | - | CASSPPGQGARGANVLTF | TGTGCCAGCAGCCCCCCGGGACAGGGGGCGCGTGGGGCCAACGTCCTGACTTTC
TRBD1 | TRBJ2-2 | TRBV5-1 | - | CASSRQGAGELFF | TGCGCCAGCAGCCGACAGGGGGCCGGGGAGCTGTTTTTT
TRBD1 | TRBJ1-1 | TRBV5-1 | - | CASSSTGQGGYTEAFF | TGCGCCAGCAGCTCTACGGGACAGGGTGGGTACACTGAAGCTTTCTTT
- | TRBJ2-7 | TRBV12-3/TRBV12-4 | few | CASSLRGEQYF | TGTGCCAGCAGTTTGAGAGGCGAGCAGTACTTC
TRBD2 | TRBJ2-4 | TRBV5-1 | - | CASSVPREGLNIQYF | TGCGCCAGCAGCGTACCACGGGAGGGCCTAAACATTCAGTACTTC